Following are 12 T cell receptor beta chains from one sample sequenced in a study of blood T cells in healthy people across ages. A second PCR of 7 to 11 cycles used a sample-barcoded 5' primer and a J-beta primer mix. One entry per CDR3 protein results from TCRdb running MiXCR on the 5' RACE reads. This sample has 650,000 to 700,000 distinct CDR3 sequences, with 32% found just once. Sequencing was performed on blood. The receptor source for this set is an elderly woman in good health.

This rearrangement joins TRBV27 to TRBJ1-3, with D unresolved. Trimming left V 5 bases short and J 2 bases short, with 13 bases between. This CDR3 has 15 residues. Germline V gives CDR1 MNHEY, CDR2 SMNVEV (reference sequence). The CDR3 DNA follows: TGTGCCAGCAGTCCCTGGGCAGCCACTGGAAACACCATATATTTT. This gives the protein CASSPWAATGNTIYF.

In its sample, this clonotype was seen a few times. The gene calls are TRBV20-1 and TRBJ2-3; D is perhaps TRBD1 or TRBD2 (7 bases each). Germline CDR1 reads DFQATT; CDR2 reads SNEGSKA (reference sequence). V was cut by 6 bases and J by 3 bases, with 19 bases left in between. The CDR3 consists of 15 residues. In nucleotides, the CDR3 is TGCAGTGCCGTAGTAGGGGGCGGGGGTACAGATACGCAGTATTTT. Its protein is CSAVVGGGGTDTQYF.

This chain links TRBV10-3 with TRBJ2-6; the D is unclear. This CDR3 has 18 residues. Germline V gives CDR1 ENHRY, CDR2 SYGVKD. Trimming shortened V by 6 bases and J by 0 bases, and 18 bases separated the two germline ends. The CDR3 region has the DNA TGTGCCATCAGGGGCGATGCAGGTCACCGCTCTGGGGCCAACGTCCTGACTTTC. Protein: CAIRGDAGHRSGANVLTF.

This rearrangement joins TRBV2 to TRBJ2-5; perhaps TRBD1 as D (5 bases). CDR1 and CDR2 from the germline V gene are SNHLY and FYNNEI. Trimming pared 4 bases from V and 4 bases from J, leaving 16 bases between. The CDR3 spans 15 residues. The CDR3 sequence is CASSGGSGRRETQYF. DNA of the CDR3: TGTGCCAGCAGTGGGGGCAGTGGGCGGCGAGAGACCCAGTACTTC.

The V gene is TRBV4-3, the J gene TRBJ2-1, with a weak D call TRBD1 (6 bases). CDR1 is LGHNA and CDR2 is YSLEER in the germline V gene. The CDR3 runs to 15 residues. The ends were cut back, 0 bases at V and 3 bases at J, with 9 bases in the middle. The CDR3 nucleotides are TGCGCCAGCAGCCAAGATACGGACAGCTACAATGAGCAGTTCTTC. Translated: CASSQDTDSYNEQFF.

CDR3 sequence (DNA): TGTGCCAGCAGCTTAGGGCGCGGGGGCTTAGCCAAAAACATTCAGTACTTC. Translating gives CASSLGRGGLAKNIQYF. This chain joins TRBV7-2 and TRBJ2-4; perhaps TRBD2 as D (7 bases). The CDR3 contains 17 residues. Trimming removed 1 base at V and 0 bases at J, with 13 bases between. Germline V CDR1 and CDR2: SGHTA, FQGNSA.

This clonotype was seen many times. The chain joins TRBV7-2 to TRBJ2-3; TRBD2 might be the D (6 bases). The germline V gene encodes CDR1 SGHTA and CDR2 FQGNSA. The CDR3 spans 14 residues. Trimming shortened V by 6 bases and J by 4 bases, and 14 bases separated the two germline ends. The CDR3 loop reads CASRRDSGADTQYF. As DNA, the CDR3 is TGTGCCAGCAGGCGGGACTCCGGGGCAGATACGCAGTATTTT.

CDR3 nucleotides: TGTGCCAGCAGTGCCCGACAGAACTGGGCCTACGAGCAGTACTTC. The encoded protein is CASSARQNWAYEQYF. The chain combines TRBV6-5 with TRBJ2-7; TRBD1 might be the D (5 bases). V lost 5 bases and J 2 bases, leaving 16 bases between the germline ends. This CDR3 comprises 15 residues. CDR1 is MNHEY, CDR2 SVGAGI, per germline.

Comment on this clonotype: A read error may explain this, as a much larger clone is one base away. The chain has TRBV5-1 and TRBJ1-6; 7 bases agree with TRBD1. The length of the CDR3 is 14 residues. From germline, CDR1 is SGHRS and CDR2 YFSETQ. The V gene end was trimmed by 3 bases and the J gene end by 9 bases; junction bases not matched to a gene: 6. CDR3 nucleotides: TGCGCCAGCAGCTCTGACAGGGACAGTTCACCCCTCCACTTT. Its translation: CASSSDRDSSPLHF.

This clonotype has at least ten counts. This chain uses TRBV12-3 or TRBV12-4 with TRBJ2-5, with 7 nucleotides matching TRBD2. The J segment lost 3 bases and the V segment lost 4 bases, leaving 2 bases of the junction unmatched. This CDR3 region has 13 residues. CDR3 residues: CASSSGLEETQYF. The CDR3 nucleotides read TGTGCCAGCAGTTCCGGACTAGAAGAGACCCAGTACTTC.

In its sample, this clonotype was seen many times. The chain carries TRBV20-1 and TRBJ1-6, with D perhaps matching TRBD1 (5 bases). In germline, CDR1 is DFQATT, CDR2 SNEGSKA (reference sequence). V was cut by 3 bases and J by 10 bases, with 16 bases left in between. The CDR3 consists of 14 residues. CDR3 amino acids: CSARTEGIGSPLHF. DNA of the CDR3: TGCAGTGCTAGGACAGAGGGAATAGGGTCACCCCTCCACTTT.

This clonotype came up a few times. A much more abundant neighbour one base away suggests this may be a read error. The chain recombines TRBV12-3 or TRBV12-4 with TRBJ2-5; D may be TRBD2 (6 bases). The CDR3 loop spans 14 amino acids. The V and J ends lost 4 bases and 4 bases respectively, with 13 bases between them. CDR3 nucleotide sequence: TGTGCCAGCAGTTGGAGATCGCGGGGAGAGACCCAGTACTTC. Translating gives CASSWRSRGETQYF.